This T cell receptor (beta chain) is drawn from a study of cytomegalovirus exposure and HLA in healthy donors. The CDR3 runs 16 residues. V was pared by 4 bases and J by 2 bases, with 17 bases between. Germline-derived CDR1 and CDR2 are SGHNT and YYREEE (reference sequence). Study outcomes and limitations: In an earlier analysis, in roughly 580 donors, most V segments appeared productive either ~87% or ~30% of the time. For cytomegalovirus status, the classifier reportedly gave diagnoses with high specificity and sensitivity. In a later analysis, a missense DCLRE1C variant was linked to TCR beta V- and J-gene trimming.

Vbeta (60) and Jbeta (13) primers were used in the PCR. The repertoire was sequenced with immunoSEQ multiplex PCR; TCRdb's copy has only in-frame clones and lacks some. The data hold around 140,000 clones, with less than 10% observed a single time. Concerning this clone itself: The target antigen is unknown.

This chain connects TRBV5-4 to TRBJ2-3; tentatively, D is TRBD1 (6 bases). The sequenced material came from PBMCs. This TCR was recovered from a man aged 50-59 years in good health and CMV-seronegative. CDR3 sequence reads: CASSHSQGGDTDTQYF. Written as DNA, the CDR3 is TGTGCCAGCAGCCATTCACAGGGTGGGGACACAGATACGCAGTATTTT.